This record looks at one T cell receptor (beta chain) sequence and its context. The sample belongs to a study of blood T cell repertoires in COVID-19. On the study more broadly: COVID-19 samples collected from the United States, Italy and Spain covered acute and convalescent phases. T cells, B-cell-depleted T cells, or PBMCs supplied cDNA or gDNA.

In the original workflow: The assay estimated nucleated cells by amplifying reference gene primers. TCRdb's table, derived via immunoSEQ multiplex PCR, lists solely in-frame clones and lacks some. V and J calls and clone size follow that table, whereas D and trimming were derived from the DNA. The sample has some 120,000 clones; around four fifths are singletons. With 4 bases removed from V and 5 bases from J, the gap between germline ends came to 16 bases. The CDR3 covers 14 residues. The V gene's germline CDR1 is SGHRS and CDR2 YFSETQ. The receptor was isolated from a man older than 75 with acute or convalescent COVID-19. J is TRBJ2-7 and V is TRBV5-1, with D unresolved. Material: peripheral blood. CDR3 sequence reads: CASSQVDLANEQYF. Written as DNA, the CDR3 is TGCGCCAGCAGCCAGGTGGATCTGGCAAACGAGCAGTACTTC.